The next 10 T cell receptor beta chains were all read from a single sample in a study of relationships among human T cell subsets. Semiquantitative ARM-PCR amplified T cell receptor alpha and beta CDR3 regions from mRNA. In ARM-PCR, communal superprimers followed tagged nested gene-specific primers for exponential amplification. TCRdb fed the multiplex PCR reads into MiXCR, producing one record per CDR3 protein. This sample has around 5,000 distinct CDR3 sequences, with just under 80% found just once. Sequenced sample: total T cells sorted from blood. These receptors all stem from a man aged 35-49 years in good health.

The rearrangement links TRBV11-2 to TRBJ2-7; the match to TRBD2 covers 8 bases. The CDR3 is made up of 15 amino acids. Germline CDR1 and CDR2: SGHAT and FQNNGV. Trimming removed 0 bases from V and 0 bases from J; junction bases left unmatched: 1. The CDR3 loop reads CASSLELAVSYEQYF. CDR3 DNA: TGTGCCAGCAGCTTAGAACTAGCGGTCTCCTACGAGCAGTACTTC.

The chain joins TRBV1 to TRBJ2-7; TRBD2, the table's D call, was not compared with the DNA. TRBV1 is designated a pseudogene. This CDR3 spans 16 amino acids. The DNA of the CDR3 is TGCACCAGCAGCCAAGTAACTAGCGGGACTGTCTACGAGCAGTACTTC. Its translation: CTSSQVTSGTVYEQYF.

This sequence joins TRBV6-1 and TRBJ2-3, with 9 bases aligning to TRBD1. CDR3 size: 15 residues. V was pared by 0 bases and J by 4 bases, with 2 bases of the junction left unmatched. CDR1 and CDR2 (germline): MNHNS, SASEGT. The CDR3 region is CASSEATGGADTQYF. The CDR3 DNA reads TGTGCCAGCAGTGAAGCGACAGGGGGGGCAGATACGCAGTATTTT.

This chain connects TRBV4-1 to TRBJ2-2; D gene uncertain. Germline lookup yields CDR1 MGHRA and CDR2 YSYEKL. The ends were cut back, 2 bases at V and 1 base at J, with 5 bases in the middle. The CDR3 extends over 14 amino acids. CDR3 amino acids: CASSQNRNTGELFF. The DNA of the CDR3 is TGCGCCAGCAGCCAAAACCGGAACACCGGGGAGCTGTTTTTT.

V gene TRBV7-3 combines with J gene TRBJ2-3; TRBD2 matches at 10 bases. J was trimmed by 6 bases and V by 1 base; bases with no gene match: 7. Germline CDR1 SGHTA, CDR2 FQGTGA. The CDR3 contains 16 residues. This CDR3 reads CASSLIPAGGPDTQYF. The CDR3 coding sequence is TGTGCCAGCAGCTTAATACCAGCGGGGGGGCCCGATACGCAGTATTTT.

This clonotype has only a few counts. The J gene is TRBJ2-7, the V gene TRBV29-1; D might be TRBD1 (5 bases). The CDR3 is 13 residues long. V shed 3 bases and J shed 0 bases, with 9 bases lying between them. Germline-derived CDR1 and CDR2 are SQVTM and ANQGSEA. This CDR3 reads CSVEDTLSYEQYF. CDR3 coding DNA: TGCAGCGTTGAGGACACCCTCTCCTACGAGCAGTACTTC.

The CDR3 bases are TGTGCCAGCAGTCCTATGCTAACGGGGTACAATGAGCAGTTCTTC. Encoded protein: CASSPMLTGYNEQFF. The chain is built from TRBV28 and TRBJ2-1, with D perhaps TRBD2 (5 bases). Germline V lookup: CDR1 MDHEN, CDR2 SYDVKM. Trimming took 5 bases from V and 4 from J, leaving 15 bases between them. This CDR3 comprises 15 residues.

J is TRBJ2-1 and V is TRBV7-9; tentative D call: TRBD1 (7 bases). Trimming took 5 bases from V and 7 from J, leaving 12 bases between them. The V gene's germline CDR1 is SEHNR and CDR2 FQNEAQ (reference sequence). The CDR3 is 13 residues long. The DNA of the CDR3 is TGTGCCAGCAGCCCGACAGGGAGGAATGAGCAGTTCTTC. Its protein product is CASSPTGRNEQFF.

This clonotype showed up just once. The rearrangement links TRBV29-1 to TRBJ1-4; D unclear. This CDR3 contains 12 residues. Germline lookup yields CDR1 SQVTM and CDR2 ANQGSEA. Trimming left V 4 bases short and J 8 bases short, with 11 bases between. The CDR3 nucleotides read TGCAGCGTTGCTTCGGAAGGCGAAAAACTGTTTTTT. This translates into CSVASEGEKLFF.

This sequence joins TRBV6-6 and TRBJ2-5, with 7 bases aligning to TRBD1. Trimming cost V 4 bases and J 7 bases; bases outside gene matches: 9. Germline-derived CDR1 and CDR2 are MNHNY and SVGAGI (reference sequence). The CDR3 extends over 14 amino acids. In DNA, the CDR3 is TGTGCCAGCAGTTCCGGGACAGCGAAGGGGACCCAGTACTTC. Residues: CASSSGTAKGTQYF.